Included here is one T cell receptor beta chain sequence, with context. This clonotype was seen a handful of times. The target of this receptor is not known. The record has no base qualities; no much larger clone is one base away. V is cut by 0 bases and J by 6 bases, and the space between the germline ends is 12 bases. CDR1 and CDR2, per the germline V gene (reference sequence), are DFQATT and SNEGSKA. From the cysteine up to the phenylalanine, the CDR3 has a length of 13 residues. The retained sequence is limited to the CDR3, 39 bases, with the frame set at the first base. A patient counted as having stable Graves' hyperthyroidism if no progression to ophthalmopathy occurred over 18 months of follow-up. The hyperthyroidism patients were between 18 and 65 years old and newly diagnosed, with a disease duration of less than 2 months. The study excluded patients with uncontrolled infections, other autoimmune diseases, pregnancy or lactation. Diagnoses relied on clinical symptoms, serum thyroxine and TRAb, thyroid ultrasound and orbital computed tomography. Ficoll-Paque density gradient centrifugation was used to isolate PBMCs from about 10 ml of fresh peripheral blood. Total RNA was extracted using Trizol reagent, and RNA quality was assessed on an Agilent 2100 Bioanalyzer.

TCR beta CDR3 regions were amplified from RNA transcripts. For the first round of RT-PCR on the TCR CDR3, the HTBI primer set was used together with the Qiagen OneStep RT-PCR kit. The libraries were constructed in a second round of multiplex PCR and then size-selected and purified. Paired-end sequencing of the libraries was performed with 100 bp reads on an Illumina HiSeq2000. Turning to the authors' computational methods: SOAPnuke was used to process the raw data, with reads discarded if the reads contained adapters or uncalled bases, had a mean Phred below 15, or lacked an exact constant-primer or identifier match. COPE v1.2.5 was used to merge the high-quality paired reads, and each unique nucleotide sequence was defined as a clonotype. MiTCR v1.1 was used to align the clonotypes against IMGT TRBV, TRBD and TRBJ reference segments. Only V-J combinations with frequency above 0.0001, covering approximately 99% of repertoires, were analysed. The TCS score was defined as the ratio of F50 (clonal expansion) to E x V (chaos), calculated using BLOSUM62-based TCRdist between CDR3 peptides within each V-J. Welch's t-statistics and random forest reduced just over 500 V-J features to roughly 13, which were used in a naive Bayes classifier (R e1071). TCRdb reprocessed the public reads (quality trimming at Q25 with fastp, clone calling with MiXCR) and kept in-frame beta chains. Rows are combined by CDR3 protein, so each entry shows the most common genes and DNA. The V and J calls, along with clone size, are taken from TCRdb and not from the paper's own processing. A total of about 380,000 distinct CDR3 sequences appear in this sample, over 11% of them only once. The ten most abundant clones make up approximately 9.9% of the sample.

The sample belongs to a study of T cells in Graves' hyperthyroidism and ophthalmopathy (dated by TCRdb to about 2019). General notes on the study: Peripheral blood was collected at initial diagnosis, before any treatment. To identify TCR V-J signatures that set the groups apart, the researchers used a discovery cohort of approximately 98 patients, made up of fewer than 50 with Graves' ophthalmopathy and 57 with stable Graves' hyperthyroidism. Whether ophthalmopathy could be predicted prospectively was tested in an independent validation cohort made up of 18 to 20 hyperthyroidism patients plus 17 patients who later progressed to ophthalmopathy. For training and testing, the approximately 92 patients in the discovery cohort were randomly divided in a 7:3 ratio. Thyroid tissue and blood T-cell repertoires from over 5 Graves' hyperthyroidism patients were also compared in the study. After sampling, hyperthyroidism patients received methimazole starting at 30 mg daily, and ophthalmopathy patients received high-dose intravenous methylprednisolone. The paper reports TCR Vbeta CDR3 sequencing of 140 or so peripheral blood samples: 40 to 45 ophthalmopathy, under 85 hyperthyroidism and around 17 progressor patients.

What the research found in general, with its limitations: In validation, progression to ophthalmopathy was predicted by the model with 55% to 71% sensitivity and around 75% specificity, a median of approximately 6.5 months before onset. No statistical method was used to fix the sample size in advance, and group allocation was not hidden from the investigators. A 13 V-J signature model separated ophthalmopathy from stable hyperthyroidism, with approximately 87% sensitivity and 81% to 83% specificity in cross-validation and 80%/75% in testing. Most expanded thyroid clonotypes (frequency above 0.001) were also detected in blood, a finding suggesting that blood repertoires may reflect thyroid immune responses.

Material: blood. The TCR originated in a woman aged 60-75 years with Graves' hyperthyroidism. The sequence joins TRBV20-1 to TRBJ2-7, with no confident D gene call. For the CDR3, the sequence is CSARDLRAREQYF. Read as DNA, the sequence is TGCAGTGCTAGAGATCTTAGGGCCCGCGAGCAGTACTTC.